Included here is one T cell receptor (beta chain) sequence, with context. In the source study's methods: Estimation of nucleated cell counts relied on the amplification of reference gene primers. TCRdb's copy holds only in-frame clones and misses some; the assay was immunoSEQ multiplex PCR. The V and J calls and clone size come from that table; D and trimming were worked out from the DNA. The sample includes approximately 100,000 clones, approximately 79% of them seen just once. V was clipped by 7 bases and J by 0 bases, with 13 bases between them. This CDR3 is built from 15 residues. CDR1 is SNHLY and CDR2 is FYNNEI in the germline V gene. The data were obtained in a study of blood T cell repertoires in COVID-19. Across the whole study: Researchers got acute and convalescent COVID-19 samples from the United States, Italy and Spain. The analysed material was cDNA or gDNA that came from T cells, B-cell-depleted T cells, or PBMCs.

V is TRBV2 and J is TRBJ1-3; possibly TRBD1 for D (6 bases). The receptor was derived from a man aged 65-85 years with active or convalescent COVID-19. The sample consisted of peripheral blood. The CDR3: CASTPDRLSGNTIYF. The CDR3 DNA reads as TGTGCCAGCACTCCCGACAGGCTCTCTGGAAACACCATATATTTT.